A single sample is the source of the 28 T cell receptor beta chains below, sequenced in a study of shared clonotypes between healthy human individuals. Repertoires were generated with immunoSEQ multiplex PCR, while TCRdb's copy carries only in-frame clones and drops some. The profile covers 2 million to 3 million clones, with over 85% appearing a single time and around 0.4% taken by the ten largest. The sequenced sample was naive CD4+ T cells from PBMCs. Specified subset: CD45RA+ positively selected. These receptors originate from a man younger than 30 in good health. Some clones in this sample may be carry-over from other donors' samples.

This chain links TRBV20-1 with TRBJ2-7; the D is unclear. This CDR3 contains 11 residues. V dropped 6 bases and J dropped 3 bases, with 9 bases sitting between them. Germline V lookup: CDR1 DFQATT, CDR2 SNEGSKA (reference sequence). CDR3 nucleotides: TGCAGTGCAGAGACGGGCTACGAGCAGTACTTC. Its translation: CSAETGYEQYF.

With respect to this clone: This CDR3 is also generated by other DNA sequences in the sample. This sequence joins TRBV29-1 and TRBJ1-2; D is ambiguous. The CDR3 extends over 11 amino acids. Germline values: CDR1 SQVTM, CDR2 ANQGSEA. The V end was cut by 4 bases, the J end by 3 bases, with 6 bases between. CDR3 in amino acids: CSVGFDYGYTF. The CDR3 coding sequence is TGCAGCGTTGGGTTTGACTATGGCTACACCTTC.

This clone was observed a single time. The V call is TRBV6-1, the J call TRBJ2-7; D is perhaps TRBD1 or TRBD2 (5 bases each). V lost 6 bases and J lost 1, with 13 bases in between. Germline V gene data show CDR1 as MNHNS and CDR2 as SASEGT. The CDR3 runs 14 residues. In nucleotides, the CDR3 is TGTGCCAGCAGCAGGGACGGCCTTTCCTACGAGCAGTACTTC. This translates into CASSRDGLSYEQYF.

The CDR3 nucleotides are TGTGCCAGCAGCTTGGTAACAGTTAATGACACCATATATTTT. Residues: CASSLVTVNDTIYF. The J gene is TRBJ1-3, the V gene TRBV5-6; D unresolved. V gave up 0 bases and J gave up 8 bases, with 12 bases separating them. In germline, CDR1 is SGHDT, CDR2 YYEEEE. This CDR3 has 14 residues.

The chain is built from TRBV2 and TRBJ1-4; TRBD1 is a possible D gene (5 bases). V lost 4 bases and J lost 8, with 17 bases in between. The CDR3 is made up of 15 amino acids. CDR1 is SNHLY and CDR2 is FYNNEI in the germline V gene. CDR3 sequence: CASSGPGIIGEKLFF. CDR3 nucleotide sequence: TGTGCCAGCAGTGGGCCAGGGATCATCGGGGAAAAACTGTTTTTT.

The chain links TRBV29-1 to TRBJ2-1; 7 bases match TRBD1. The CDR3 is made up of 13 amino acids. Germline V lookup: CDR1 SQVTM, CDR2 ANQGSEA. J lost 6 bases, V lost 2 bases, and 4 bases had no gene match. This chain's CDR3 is CSVESAGGNEQFF. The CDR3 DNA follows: TGCAGCGTTGAATCGGCAGGGGGCAATGAGCAGTTCTTC.

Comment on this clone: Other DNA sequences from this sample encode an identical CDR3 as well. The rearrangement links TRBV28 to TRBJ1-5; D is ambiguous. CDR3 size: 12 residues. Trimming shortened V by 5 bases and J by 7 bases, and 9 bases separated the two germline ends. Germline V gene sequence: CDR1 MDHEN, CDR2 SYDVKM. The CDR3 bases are TGTGCCAGCAGTCTATCCCGACAGCCCCAGCATTTT. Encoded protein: CASSLSRQPQHF.

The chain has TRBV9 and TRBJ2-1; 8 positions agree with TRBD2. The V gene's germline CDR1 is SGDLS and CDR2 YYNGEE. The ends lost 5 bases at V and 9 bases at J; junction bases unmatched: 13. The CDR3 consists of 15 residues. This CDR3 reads CASSLSGGGPGEQFF. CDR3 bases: TGTGCCAGCAGTCTCAGCGGGGGAGGGCCGGGTGAGCAGTTCTTC.

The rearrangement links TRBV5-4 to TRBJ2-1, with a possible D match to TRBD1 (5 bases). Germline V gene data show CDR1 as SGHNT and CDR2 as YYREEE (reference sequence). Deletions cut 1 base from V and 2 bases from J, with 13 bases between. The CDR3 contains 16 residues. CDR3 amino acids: CASSLSGKGAYNEQFF. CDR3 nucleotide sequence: TGTGCCAGCAGCTTGTCAGGGAAAGGTGCCTACAATGAGCAGTTCTTC.

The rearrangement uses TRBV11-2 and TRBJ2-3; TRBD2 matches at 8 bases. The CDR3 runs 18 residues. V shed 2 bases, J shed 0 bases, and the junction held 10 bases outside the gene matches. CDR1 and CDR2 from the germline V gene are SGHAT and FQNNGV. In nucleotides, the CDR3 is TGTGCCAGCAGCTTAAGACCCCCTAGCGGGTCTAGCACAGATACGCAGTATTTT. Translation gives CASSLRPPSGSSTDTQYF.

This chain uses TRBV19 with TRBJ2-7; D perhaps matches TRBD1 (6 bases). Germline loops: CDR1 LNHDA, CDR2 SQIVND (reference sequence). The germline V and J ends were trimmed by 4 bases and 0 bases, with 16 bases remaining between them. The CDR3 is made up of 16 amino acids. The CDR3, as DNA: TGTGCCAGTAGTACGGTAGACAGGATCCGCTCCTACGAGCAGTACTTC. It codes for CASSTVDRIRSYEQYF.

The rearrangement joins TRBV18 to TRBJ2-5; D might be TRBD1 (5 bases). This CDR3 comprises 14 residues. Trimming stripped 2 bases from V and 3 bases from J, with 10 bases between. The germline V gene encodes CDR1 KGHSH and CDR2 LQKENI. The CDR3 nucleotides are TGTGCCAGCTCACCATTTCTAGGGGAAGAGACCCAGTACTTC. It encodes CASSPFLGEETQYF.

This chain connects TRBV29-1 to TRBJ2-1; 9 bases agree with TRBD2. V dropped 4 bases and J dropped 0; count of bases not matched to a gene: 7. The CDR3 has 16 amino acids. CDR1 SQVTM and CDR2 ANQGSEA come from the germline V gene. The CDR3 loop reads CSVGGFSGSSYNEQFF. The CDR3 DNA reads TGCAGCGTTGGCGGATTTAGCGGGAGCTCCTACAATGAGCAGTTCTTC.

CDR3 in amino acids: CASSPSILAGQETQYF. In DNA form, the CDR3 reads TGCGCCAGCAGCCCGAGTATCTTAGCGGGACAAGAGACCCAGTACTTC. The chain links TRBV5-1 to TRBJ2-5; TRBD2 aligns across 8 bases. Losses at the gene ends were 4 bases for V and 2 bases for J; bases not matched to a gene: 10. CDR3 length equals 16 residues. Germline V gene sequence: CDR1 SGHRS, CDR2 YFSETQ.

The chain's CDR3 is CASSPSQTSTNEKLFF. DNA for the CDR3: TGTGCCAGCAGTCCCTCGCAGACGTCAACTAATGAAAAACTGTTTTTT. The rearrangement joins TRBV28 to TRBJ1-4, with D unclear. The CDR3 totals 16 residues. Trimming stripped 5 bases from V and 0 bases from J, with 13 bases between. Germline V gene lookup returns CDR1 MDHEN and CDR2 SYDVKM. Filled out from reference TRBV28 and TRBJ1-4, the complete variable domain reads DVKVTQSSRYLVKRTGEKVFLECVQDMDHENMFWYRQDPGLGLRLIYFSYDVKMKEKGDIPEGYSVSREKKERFSLILESASTNQTSMYLCASSPSQTSTNEKLFFGSGTQLSVL.

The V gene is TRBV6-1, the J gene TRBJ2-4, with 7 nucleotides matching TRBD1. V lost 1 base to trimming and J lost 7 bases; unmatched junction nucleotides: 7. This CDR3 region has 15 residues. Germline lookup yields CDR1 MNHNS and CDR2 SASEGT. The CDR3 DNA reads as TGTGCCAGCAGTGAAGGACAGGCCAGGGGGAACATTCAGTACTTC. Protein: CASSEGQARGNIQYF.

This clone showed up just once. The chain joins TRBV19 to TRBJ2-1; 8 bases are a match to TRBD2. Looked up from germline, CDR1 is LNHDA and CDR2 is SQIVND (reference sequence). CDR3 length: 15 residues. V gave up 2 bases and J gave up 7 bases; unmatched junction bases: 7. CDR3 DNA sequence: TGTGCCAGTAGTATACTTGCGGGAGGTAGAAATGAGCAGTTCTTC. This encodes CASSILAGGRNEQFF.

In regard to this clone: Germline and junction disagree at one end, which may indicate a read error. The CDR3 coding sequence is TGTGCCTGCAGGCTACTGAACACTGAAGCTTTCTTT. This sequence encodes CACRLLNTEAFF. The V and J genes are TRBV6-1 and TRBJ1-1; unclear D gene. The CDR3 is made up of 12 amino acids. Germline CDR1 and CDR2: MNHNS and SASEGT.

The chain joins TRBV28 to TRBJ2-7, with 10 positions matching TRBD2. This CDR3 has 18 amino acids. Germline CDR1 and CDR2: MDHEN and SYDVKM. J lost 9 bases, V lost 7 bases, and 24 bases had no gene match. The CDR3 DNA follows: TGTGCCAGCACCTCCCTCTCTTTTTGGGGACTAGCGTCACCGGGGCAGTACTTC. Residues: CASTSLSFWGLASPGQYF.

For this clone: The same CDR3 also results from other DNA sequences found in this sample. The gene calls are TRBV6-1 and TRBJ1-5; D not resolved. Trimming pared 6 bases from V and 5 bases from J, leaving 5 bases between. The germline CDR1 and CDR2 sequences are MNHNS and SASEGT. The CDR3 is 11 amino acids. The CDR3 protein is CASSDYQPQHF. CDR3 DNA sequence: TGTGCCAGCAGCGACTATCAGCCCCAGCATTTT.

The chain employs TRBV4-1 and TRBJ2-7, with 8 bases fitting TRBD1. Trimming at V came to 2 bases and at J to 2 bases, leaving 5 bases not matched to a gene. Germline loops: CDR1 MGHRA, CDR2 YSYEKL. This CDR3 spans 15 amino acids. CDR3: CASSQPQGGAYEQYF. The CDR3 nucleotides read TGCGCCAGCAGCCAACCACAGGGGGGAGCCTACGAGCAGTACTTC.

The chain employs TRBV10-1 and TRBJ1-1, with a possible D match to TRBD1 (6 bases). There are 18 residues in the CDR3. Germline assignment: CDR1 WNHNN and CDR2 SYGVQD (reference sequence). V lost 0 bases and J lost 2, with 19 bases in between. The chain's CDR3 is CASSESKDRGGLNTEAFF. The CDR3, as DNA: TGCGCCAGCAGTGAGTCGAAAGACCGAGGGGGATTAAACACTGAAGCTTTCTTT.

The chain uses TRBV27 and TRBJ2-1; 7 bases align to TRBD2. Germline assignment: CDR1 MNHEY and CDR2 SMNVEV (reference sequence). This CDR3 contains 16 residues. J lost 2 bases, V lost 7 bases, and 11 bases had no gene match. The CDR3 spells CASTWDYPNTYNEQFF. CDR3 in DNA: TGTGCCAGCACCTGGGACTACCCTAACACCTACAATGAGCAGTTCTTC.

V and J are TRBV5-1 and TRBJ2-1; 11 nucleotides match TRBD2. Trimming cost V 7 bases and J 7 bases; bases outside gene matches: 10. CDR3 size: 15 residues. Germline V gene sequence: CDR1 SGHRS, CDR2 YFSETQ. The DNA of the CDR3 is TGCGCCAGCGCATCTAGCGGGGGGAATATTAATGAGCAGTTCTTC. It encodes CASASSGGNINEQFF.

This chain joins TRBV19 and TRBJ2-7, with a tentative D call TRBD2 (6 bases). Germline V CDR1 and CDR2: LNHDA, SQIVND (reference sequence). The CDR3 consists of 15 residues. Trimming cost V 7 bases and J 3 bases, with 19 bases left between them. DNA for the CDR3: TGTGCCAGTACCCCCGGGGGAGCCCTAAACTACGAGCAGTACTTC. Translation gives CASTPGGALNYEQYF.

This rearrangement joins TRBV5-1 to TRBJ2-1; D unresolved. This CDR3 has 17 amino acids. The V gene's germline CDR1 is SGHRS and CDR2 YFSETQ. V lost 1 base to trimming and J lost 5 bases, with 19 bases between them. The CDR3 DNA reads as TGCGCCAGCAGCTTGCTACCAGGTGGTCGGGTAAACAATGAGCAGTTCTTC. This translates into CASSLLPGGRVNNEQFF.

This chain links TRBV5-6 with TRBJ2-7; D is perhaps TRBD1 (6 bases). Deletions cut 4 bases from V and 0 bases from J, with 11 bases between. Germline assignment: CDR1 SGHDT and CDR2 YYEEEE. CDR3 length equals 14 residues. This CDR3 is CASSPTGRSYEQYF. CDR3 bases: TGTGCCAGCAGCCCTACAGGGCGCTCCTACGAGCAGTACTTC.

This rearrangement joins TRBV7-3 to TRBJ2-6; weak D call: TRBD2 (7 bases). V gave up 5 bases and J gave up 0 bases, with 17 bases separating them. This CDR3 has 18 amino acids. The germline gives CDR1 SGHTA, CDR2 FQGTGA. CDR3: CASSPRGGANSGANVLTF. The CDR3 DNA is TGTGCCAGCAGCCCCCGAGGGGGGGCCAACTCTGGGGCCAACGTCCTGACTTTC.